This T cell receptor (beta chain) stems from a study of blood T cell repertoires in COVID-19. Here immunoSEQ multiplex PCR was the method, and the copy in TCRdb shows in-frame clones only, minus some. Of a few hundred thousand clones listed, just under 90% are singletons. Enrolled through a virtual design, the participants were between roughly 18 and 90 years of age and came from roughly 22 US areas. Participant-given clinical history determined each cohort assignment. Before being deemed recovered, Cohort 3 donors had two negative PCRs, clearance, or symptom resolution. With V trimmed by 0 bases and J by 0 bases, 7 bases remained unmatched. CDR3 length: 19 residues. Germline lookup yields CDR1 SGDLS and CDR2 YYNGEE.

Material for sequencing was PBMCs or T cells enriched from blood (not recorded which). This receptor was identified in a woman aged 55-70 years who had recovered from COVID-19. The chain uses TRBV9 and TRBJ2-1, with 12 bases that match TRBD2. In DNA, the CDR3 is TGTGCCAGCAGCGTAGCGACTAGCGGGGGATCCTTCTCCTACAATGAGCAGTTCTTC. Its protein product is CASSVATSGGSFSYNEQFF. Drawing the rest from reference TRBV9 and TRBJ2-1, the complete variable domain is DSGVTQTPKHLITATGQRVTLRCSPRSGDLSVYWYQQSLDQGLQFLIQYYNGEERAKGNILERFSAQQFPDLHSELNLSSLELGDSALYFCASSVATSGGSFSYNEQFFGPGTRLTVL.